The next 30 T cell receptor beta chains were all read from a single sample in a study of T cell responses to AZD1222 COVID-19 vaccine. Sequencing was performed with immunoSEQ multiplex PCR; in TCRdb, only in-frame clones are kept and a portion is missing. Counted here are roughly 60,000 clones, around 90% occurring once; the ten biggest clones make up approximately 5%. Source: peripheral blood, taken on day 0 of AZD1222 vaccination. These receptors were taken from an adult in good health.

The genes are TRBV7-8 and TRBJ1-1, with a tentative D call TRBD1 (5 bases). Germline loops: CDR1 SGHVS, CDR2 FQNEAQ. This CDR3 spans 13 amino acids. V was pared by 0 bases and J by 4 bases, with 6 bases between. CDR3: CASSLARVTEAFF. Written as DNA, the CDR3 is TGTGCCAGCAGCTTAGCCAGGGTCACTGAAGCTTTCTTT. The full variable domain, rest sourced from reference TRBV7-8 and TRBJ1-1, is GAGVSQSPRYKVAKRGQDVALRCDPISGHVSLFWYQQALGQGPEFLTYFQNEAQLDKSGLPSDRFFAERPEGSVSTLKIQRTQQEDSAVYLCASSLARVTEAFFGQGTRLTVV.

This rearrangement joins TRBV3-1 (or the pseudogene TRBV3-2) to TRBJ2-5; 8 bases are a match to TRBD2. Germline V gives CDR1 LGHDT, CDR2 YNNKEL (reference sequence). This CDR3 spans 15 amino acids. V shed 6 bases, J shed 5 bases, and the junction held 11 bases outside the gene matches. CDR3 nucleotide sequence: TGTGCCAGCAGTTCAATCCGGGGGGGCGCGGAGACCCAGTACTTC. Residues: CASSSIRGGAETQYF.

The V gene is TRBV7-9, the J gene TRBJ1-2; D call uncertain. Trimming shortened V by 0 bases and J by 4 bases, and 12 bases separated the two germline ends. The germline CDR1 and CDR2 sequences are SEHNR and FQNEAQ (reference sequence). CDR3 length equals 15 residues. The CDR3 reads CASSLALSTIYGYTF. CDR3 in DNA: TGTGCCAGCAGCTTAGCGCTATCAACAATCTATGGCTACACCTTC.

The chain couples TRBV3-1 (or the pseudogene TRBV3-2) to TRBJ1-3, with D maybe TRBD1 (5 bases). The CDR3 length is 16 residues. Germline CDR1 LGHDT, CDR2 YNNKEL (reference sequence). V shed 0 bases and J shed 4 bases, with 13 bases lying between them. The CDR3 nucleotides read TGTGCCAGCAGCCAAGATCAACCAGGGAGGGGAAACACCATATATTTT. It translates to CASSQDQPGRGNTIYF.

V gene TRBV5-4 combines with J gene TRBJ2-7, with D perhaps TRBD1 or TRBD2 (5 bases each). V was pared by 5 bases and J by 4 bases, with 13 bases between. Germline V gene sequence: CDR1 SGHNT, CDR2 YYREEE (reference sequence). The CDR3 has 13 amino acids. DNA of the CDR3: TGTGCCAGCAGTGAGGGGCCACGATACGAGCAGTACTTC. This codes for CASSEGPRYEQYF. The complete variable domain, with remaining parts taken from reference TRBV5-4 and TRBJ2-7, reads ETGVTQSPTHLIKTRGQQVTLRCSSQSGHNTVSWYQQALGQGPQFIFQYYREEENGRGNFPPRFSGLQFPNYSSELNVNALELDDSALYLCASSEGPRYEQYFGPGTRLTVT.

The J gene is TRBJ1-3, the V gene TRBV29-1; D gene unclear. V was pared by 4 bases and J by 0 bases, with 16 bases between. This CDR3 is 16 amino acids long. Looked up from germline, CDR1 is SQVTM and CDR2 is ANQGSEA. In DNA, the CDR3 is TGCAGCGTTGGGGAACCGGGTGACTACTCTGGAAACACCATATATTTT. Encoded protein: CSVGEPGDYSGNTIYF. Using reference TRBV29-1 and TRBJ1-3 for the parts outside the CDR3, the full variable domain is SAVISQKPSRDICQRGTSLTIQCQVDSQVTMMFWYRQQPGQSLTLIATANQGSEATYESGFVIDKFPISRPNLTFSTLTVSNMSPEDSSIYLCSVGEPGDYSGNTIYFGEGSWLTVV.

The chain couples TRBV23-1 to TRBJ2-1; 8 bases map to TRBD1. TRBV23-1 is filed as an ORF, its function uncertain. The CDR3 is made up of 16 amino acids. The V segment lost 7 bases and the J segment 4 bases; nucleotides outside the gene matches: 12. This chain's CDR3 is CASILFPGQDYNEQFF. The CDR3 coding sequence is TGCGCCAGCATCCTATTCCCGGGACAGGATTACAATGAGCAGTTCTTC.

This sequence joins TRBV18 and TRBJ2-7; D gene unclear. V was trimmed by 3 bases and J by 3 bases, leaving 6 bases between them. The CDR3 sequence is 12 residues long. The germline CDR1 and CDR2 sequences are KGHSH and LQKENI. CDR3 sequence: CASSPMGYEQYF. The DNA of the CDR3 is TGTGCCAGCTCACCGATGGGCTACGAGCAGTACTTC.

The rearrangement joins TRBV5-1 to TRBJ1-1; 8 positions agree with TRBD1. V was clipped by 2 bases and J by 1 base; unmatched bases: 1. There are 14 residues in the CDR3. Germline-derived CDR1 and CDR2 are SGHRS and YFSETQ. CDR3 in DNA: TGCGCCAGCAGCTTTCAGGGGGCGAACACTGAAGCTTTCTTT. This gives the protein CASSFQGANTEAFF. Filled out from reference TRBV5-1 and TRBJ1-1, the complete variable domain reads KAGVTQTPRYLIKTRGQQVTLSCSPISGHRSVSWYQQTPGQGLQFLFEYFSETQRNKGNFPGRFSGRQFSNSRSEMNVSTLELGDSALYLCASSFQGANTEAFFGQGTRLTVV.

The rearrangement uses TRBV30 and TRBJ2-2; 11 positions match TRBD2. This CDR3 is built from 13 residues. Germline CDR1 and CDR2: GTSNPN and SVGIG (reference sequence). The junction had 2 bases not matched to a gene; V was cut back by 8 bases and J by 3 bases. Written as DNA, the CDR3 is TGTGCCGGTAGCGGGGGGGACACCGGGGAGCTGTTTTTT. Translating it yields CAGSGGDTGELFF.

In DNA form, the CDR3 reads TGTGCCAGCAGTGAACCCGGACCCTATGGCTACACCTTC. This codes for CASSEPGPYGYTF. J is TRBJ1-2 and V is TRBV2; the D is unclear. Trimming shortened V by 2 bases and J by 4 bases, and 8 bases separated the two germline ends. The CDR3 has 13 residues. Germline V CDR1 and CDR2: SNHLY, FYNNEI.

This sequence joins TRBV5-1 and TRBJ1-5; 9 positions agree with TRBD1. Trimming took 0 bases from V and 7 from J; bases not matched to a gene: 5. Per germline, CDR1 SGHRS and CDR2 YFSETQ. The CDR3 runs 15 residues. CDR3 DNA sequence: TGCGCCAGCAGCTTGGGGGGGACAGGGAGCCAGCCCCAGCATTTT. Translating it yields CASSLGGTGSQPQHF.

The genes are TRBV18 and TRBJ1-4; unclear D gene. Deletions cut 3 bases from V and 8 bases from J, with 7 bases between. The length of the CDR3 is 12 residues. The germline V gene encodes CDR1 KGHSH and CDR2 LQKENI. The DNA of the CDR3 is TGTGCCAGCTCACCCCCGGGCGAAAAACTGTTTTTT. Its protein product is CASSPPGEKLFF.

This chain joins TRBV20-1 and TRBJ1-2, with D uncertain. V lost 3 bases and J lost 2, with 10 bases in between. The CDR3 sequence is 13 residues long. Looked up from germline, CDR1 is DFQATT and CDR2 is SNEGSKA (reference sequence). The CDR3 is CSASGPANYGYTF. The CDR3 bases are TGCAGTGCTAGTGGCCCAGCCAACTATGGCTACACCTTC.

The rearrangement links TRBV9 to TRBJ2-7; the match to TRBD2 covers 9 bases. Germline CDR1 is SGDLS and CDR2 is YYNGEE. The CDR3 is 16 amino acids. The junction had 9 bases not matched to a gene; V was cut back by 4 bases and J by 1 base. In nucleotides, the CDR3 is TGTGCCAGCAGCCCCCGCCCTAGCGGGAATTCCTACGAGCAGTACTTC. Protein sequence: CASSPRPSGNSYEQYF.

The chain joins TRBV7-8 to TRBJ2-1, with 8 bases fitting TRBD2. CDR1 is SGHVS and CDR2 is FQNEAQ in the germline V gene. Trimming removed 5 bases from V and 0 bases from J; junction bases left unmatched: 15. The CDR3 contains 19 residues. The CDR3 coding sequence is TGTGCCAGCAGCCCTAGGGCTTCCGGGGGGGTGACCTCCTACAATGAGCAGTTCTTC. Protein: CASSPRASGGVTSYNEQFF.

V is TRBV5-1 and J is TRBJ2-5; possibly TRBD2 for D (6 bases). Trimming took off 1 base at V and 5 bases at J, with 12 bases between the two ends. This CDR3 is 14 amino acids long. Germline CDR1 is SGHRS and CDR2 is YFSETQ. CDR3 nucleotide sequence: TGCGCCAGCAGCTTGCGATCCGCGGGGGAGACCCAGTACTTC. This gives the protein CASSLRSAGETQYF.

This clone was seen a single time. The J gene is TRBJ1-3, the V gene TRBV3-1 (or the pseudogene TRBV3-2); unclear D gene. Germline V gives CDR1 LGHDT, CDR2 YNNKEL (reference sequence). Trimming left V 1 base short and J 3 bases short, with 10 bases between. The CDR3 is 15 amino acids. CDR3 DNA sequence: TGTGCCAGCAGCCAAGCTTTCTGGGATGGAAACACCATATATTTT. This encodes CASSQAFWDGNTIYF.

This chain joins TRBV6-5 and TRBJ2-7; no definite D call. Germline assignment: CDR1 MNHEY and CDR2 SVGAGI. Trimming stripped 6 bases from V and 0 bases from J, with 9 bases between. This CDR3 is 13 amino acids long. The DNA of the CDR3 is TGTGCCAGCAGGGCAAAAACCTCCTACGAGCAGTACTTC. This encodes CASRAKTSYEQYF.

J is TRBJ1-2 and V is TRBV7-9; TRBD1 matches at 9 bases. The V gene's germline CDR1 is SEHNR and CDR2 FQNEAQ (reference sequence). With 5 bases clipped from V and 4 bases from J, the junction kept 8 bases outside the gene matches. The CDR3 has 15 residues. The CDR3 nucleotides are TGTGCCAGCAGCCCGCCGGGACAGGGTACCTATGGCTACACCTTC. Translation: CASSPPGQGTYGYTF.

The chain joins TRBV3-1 (or the pseudogene TRBV3-2) to TRBJ1-5, with 7 positions matching TRBD1. V trimming: 0 bases; J trimming: 7 bases; junction bases outside the gene matches: 3. The CDR3 runs to 14 residues. Germline assignment: CDR1 LGHDT and CDR2 YNNKEL (reference sequence). CDR3 region: CASSQEQGQQPQHF. CDR3 nucleotides: TGTGCCAGCAGCCAAGAACAGGGACAGCAGCCCCAGCATTTT.

V usage is TRBV10-3 and J usage is TRBJ2-1; 12 bases align to TRBD2. The V segment lost 3 bases and the J segment 7 bases; nucleotides outside the gene matches: 7. Germline CDR1 and CDR2: ENHRY and SYGVKD. This CDR3 comprises 16 residues. CDR3 bases: TGTGCCATCAGTGACCCCGGACTAGCGGGGTCTAATGAGCAGTTCTTC. Amino acid sequence: CAISDPGLAGSNEQFF.

This chain connects TRBV11-2 to TRBJ2-2; TRBD1 is a possible D gene (6 bases). Trimming removed 3 bases from V and 6 bases from J, with 8 bases in between. Germline V CDR1 and CDR2: SGHAT, FQNNGV. CDR3 length: 13 amino acids. For the CDR3, the DNA is TGTGCCAGCAGCTTGGACAGATCCGGGGAGCTGTTTTTT. Residues: CASSLDRSGELFF.

V usage is TRBV2 and J usage is TRBJ1-6; D is uncertain. The CDR3 length is 15 residues. V lost 2 bases and J lost 5, with 10 bases in between. Germline loops: CDR1 SNHLY, CDR2 FYNNEI. This chain's CDR3 is CASSELSGNNSPLHF. The CDR3 DNA follows: TGTGCCAGCAGTGAACTTTCAGGAAATAATTCACCCCTCCACTTT.

This rearrangement joins TRBV7-8 to TRBJ2-1; 8 bases match TRBD2. Germline V gene sequence: CDR1 SGHVS, CDR2 FQNEAQ. CDR3 length: 14 amino acids. The ends lost 2 bases at V and 5 bases at J; junction bases unmatched: 2. The CDR3 loop reads CASSLLGGDNEQFF. CDR3 coding DNA: TGTGCCAGCAGCTTACTCGGGGGGGACAATGAGCAGTTCTTC.

V usage is TRBV3-1 (or the pseudogene TRBV3-2) and J usage is TRBJ1-2; TRBD1 aligns across 9 bases. The CDR3 runs to 14 residues. The germline V gene has CDR1 LGHDT and CDR2 YNNKEL (reference sequence). J was trimmed by 4 bases and V by 4 bases; bases with no gene match: 4. Here the CDR3 reads CASSPQTGGYGYTF. CDR3 DNA: TGTGCCAGCAGCCCGCAGACAGGGGGCTATGGCTACACCTTC.

The chain combines TRBV11-2 with TRBJ1-2; a possible D gene is TRBD1 (6 bases). The CDR3 is 16 amino acids. The V end lost 4 bases, the J end lost 3 bases, and 18 bases lay between the germline ends. Germline V gene lookup returns CDR1 SGHAT and CDR2 FQNNGV. This chain's CDR3 is CASSSVRGRGDYGYTF. The CDR3 DNA follows: TGTGCCAGCAGCTCCGTCAGGGGAAGGGGTGACTATGGCTACACCTTC.

The J gene is TRBJ2-1, the V gene TRBV5-1; either TRBD1 or TRBD2 may supply D (5 bases each). The germline gives CDR1 SGHRS, CDR2 YFSETQ. CDR3 size: 12 residues. V gave up 2 bases and J gave up 7 bases, with 7 bases separating them. CDR3 DNA: TGCGCCAGCAGCTTTGAGGGGAATGAGCAGTTCTTC. As protein: CASSFEGNEQFF.

The rearrangement links TRBV30 to TRBJ1-4; 7 bases fit TRBD1. The CDR3 runs 14 residues. Germline CDR1 is GTSNPN and CDR2 is SVGIG (reference sequence). V was pared by 1 base and J by 8 bases, with 7 bases of the junction left unmatched. The CDR3 bases are TGTGCCTGGAGTGCCCCGGGACAGTCCGAAAAACTGTTTTTT. The encoded protein is CAWSAPGQSEKLFF.

The rearrangement uses TRBV5-5 and TRBJ1-2; possibly TRBD1 for D (5 bases). The CDR3 consists of 14 residues. V shed 4 bases and J shed 4 bases, with 14 bases lying between them. CDR1 is SGHKS and CDR2 is YYEKEE in the germline V gene (reference sequence). Written as DNA, the CDR3 is TGTGCCAGCAGCCCACAGGATTCCCGCTATGGCTACACCTTC. It yields the protein CASSPQDSRYGYTF.